The present entry profiles one T cell receptor beta chain with its context. Germline V lookup: CDR1 LNHDA, CDR2 SQIVND (reference sequence). Trimming removed 7 bases from V and 3 bases from J; junction bases left unmatched: 11. This CDR3 spans 15 amino acids. The sample originates from a study of blood T cell repertoires in COVID-19. How the authors handled the data: Estimation of nucleated cell counts relied on the amplification of reference gene primers. The protocol was immunoSEQ multiplex PCR, while the TCRdb copy is restricted to in-frame clones and leaves out a portion. Clone size and the V and J calls come from that table; the DNA yielded D and trimming. This sample has tens of thousands of clones; 84% occur once, and the top ten carry 2.5% to 3.5%.

The chain combines TRBV19 with TRBJ1-2; 7 positions agree with TRBD1. Sequences were obtained from peripheral blood. The TCR sequence derives from a man in his forties with acute or convalescent COVID-19. The CDR3 sequence: CASTPGQAPDYGYTF. The CDR3 nucleotides read TGTGCCAGTACTCCCGGACAGGCCCCAGACTATGGCTACACCTTC.